The 9 T cell receptor beta chains presented below share a single source sample, sequenced in a study of blood T cell repertoires in COVID-19. TCRdb's table, derived via immunoSEQ multiplex PCR, lists solely in-frame clones and lacks some. The data hold about 200,000 clones, with around four fifths observed a single time. The sample taken for sequencing was peripheral blood. The receptors were gathered from a man in his 60s with COVID-19, enrolled during active disease.

The rearrangement joins TRBV30 to TRBJ1-4; TRBD1 matches at 7 bases. CDR1 GTSNPN and CDR2 SVGIG come from the germline V gene (reference sequence). V shed 0 bases and J 7 bases; nucleotides not matched to a gene: 8. The CDR3 loop spans 15 amino acids. The CDR3 sequence: CAWSVQTGMGEKLFF. CDR3 bases: TGTGCCTGGAGTGTACAGACAGGGATGGGTGAAAAACTGTTTTTT. The full variable domain, its missing parts supplied by reference TRBV30 and TRBJ1-4, is SQTIHQWPATLVQPVGSPLSLECTVEGTSNPNLYWYRQAAGRGLQLLFYSVGIGQISSEVPQNLSASRPQDRQFILSSKKLLLSDSGFYLCAWSVQTGMGEKLFFGSGTQLSVL.

The rearrangement joins TRBV5-4 to TRBJ1-1; TRBD1 is a possible D gene (6 bases). The CDR3 contains 15 residues. The V and J ends lost 1 base and 3 bases respectively, with 13 bases between them. Germline-derived CDR1 and CDR2 are SGHNT and YYREEE (reference sequence). Here the CDR3 DNA reads TGTGCCAGCAGCTTGTATGTAAACAGGGACACTGAAGCTTTCTTT. Translated, it gives CASSLYVNRDTEAFF.

This chain links TRBV6-4 with TRBJ1-1; no clear D gene. V lost 8 bases and J lost 0, with 10 bases in between. In germline, CDR1 is MRHNA, CDR2 SNTAGT. CDR3 length: 13 amino acids. The DNA for the CDR3 is TGTGCCAGCTCCACAGTAATGAACACTGAAGCTTTCTTT. This codes for CASSTVMNTEAFF.

The chain couples TRBV21-1 to TRBJ2-7; TRBD2 is the table's D call and was not checked against the DNA. TRBV21-1 is noted as a pseudogene. CDR3 length equals 16 residues. The CDR3 protein is CASSKGRAGGPYEQYF. In nucleotides, the CDR3 is TGTGCCAGCAGCAAAGGGCGAGCGGGAGGGCCATACGAGCAGTACTTC.

V gene TRBV5-1 combines with J gene TRBJ2-3; the match to TRBD2 covers 7 bases. J lost 1 base, V lost 4 bases, and 18 bases had no gene match. Germline V gene sequence: CDR1 SGHRS, CDR2 YFSETQ. The CDR3 is 19 amino acids. Written as DNA, the CDR3 is TGCGCCAGCAGCCGGCCCGGAATCGGGGGAGGGCGCGGCACAGATACGCAGTATTTT. It translates to CASSRPGIGGGRGTDTQYF.

This clone was detected once. The chain combines TRBV5-4 with TRBJ1-1; 8 bases align to TRBD1. Unmatched junction bases numbered 2, after V lost 3 bases and J lost 1 base. The CDR3 loop spans 14 amino acids. Germline V gene lookup returns CDR1 SGHNT and CDR2 YYREEE (reference sequence). CDR3 loop: CASSYDRGNTEAFF. The CDR3, as DNA: TGTGCCAGCAGCTACGACAGGGGGAACACTGAAGCTTTCTTT.

The rearrangement links TRBV6-5 to TRBJ1-5, with D uncertain. The CDR3 spans 13 residues. Germline V gene lookup returns CDR1 MNHEY and CDR2 SVGAGI. The V end was cut by 0 bases, the J end by 9 bases, with 9 bases between. CDR3 sequence (DNA): TGTGCCAGCAGTTACTCGCAGGCCCGGCCCCAGCATTTT. Its translation is CASSYSQARPQHF.

This clone was picked up a small number of times. The chain couples TRBV19 to TRBJ1-6; TRBD1 agrees at 7 bases. The CDR3 is made up of 14 amino acids. Germline loops: CDR1 LNHDA, CDR2 SQIVND (reference sequence). V lost 5 bases, J lost 7 bases, and 5 bases stayed unmatched. The CDR3 loop reads CASSGGTANSPLHF. The CDR3 DNA reads TGTGCCAGTAGTGGCGGGACAGCGAATTCACCCCTCCACTTT.

This rearrangement joins TRBV10-3 to TRBJ1-2, with 7 nucleotides matching TRBD1. This CDR3 is 13 amino acids long. Trimming removed 7 bases from V and 2 bases from J; junction bases left unmatched: 4. Germline V gene data show CDR1 as ENHRY and CDR2 as SYGVKD. CDR3 coding DNA: TGTGCCATCACTACGACAGGGAACTATGGCTACACCTTC. It yields the protein CAITTTGNYGYTF.